Listed here are 9 T cell receptor beta chains from one sample, sequenced in a study of Tregs in tolerant kidney transplant recipients. Only in-frame clones appear in the TCRdb table, and some are missing; sequencing was by immunoSEQ multiplex PCR. This sample lists 50,000 to 65,000 clones; its ten largest clones have 0.83%. Here the sequenced sample was CD4+ T cells from blood, taken before the transplant. The origin of the receptors is a human donor who received a combined kidney and bone marrow transplant.

As concerns this clone: The read ends 3 residues before the CDR3 terminus; that terminus is restored from the germline J gene. J is TRBJ1-5 and V is TRBV30; D not certain. The CDR3 has 13 amino acids. Germline V gives CDR1 GTSNPN, CDR2 SVGIG (reference sequence). V shed 5 bases and J shed 7 bases, with 15 bases lying between them. This chain's CDR3 is CAWGVGETQPQHF. Partial CDR3 DNA: TGTGCCTGGGGAGTCGGGGAGACGCAGCCC. Drawing the rest from reference TRBV30 and TRBJ1-5, the complete variable domain is SQTIHQWPATLVQPVGSPLSLECTVEGTSNPNLYWYRQAAGRGLQLLFYSVGIGQISSEVPQNLSASRPQDRQFILSSKKLLLSDSGFYLCAWGVGETQPQHFGDGTRLSIL.

A word on this clone: The CDR3 is cut off 3 residues early in the read; its end comes from the germline J gene. J is TRBJ1-4 and V is TRBV5-1; 8 bases fit TRBD1. The CDR3 is 15 amino acids. The J segment lost 8 bases and the V segment lost 4 bases, leaving 10 bases of the junction unmatched. The germline CDR1 and CDR2 sequences are SGHRS and YFSETQ. The CDR3 reads CASSLRQGIDEKLFF. The CDR3 bases that were read are TGCGCCAGCAGCCTTCGACAGGGGATCGACGAAAAA. The whole variable domain, filled in from reference TRBV5-1 and TRBJ1-4, reads KAGVTQTPRYLIKTRGQQVTLSCSPISGHRSVSWYQQTPGQGLQFLFEYFSETQRNKGNFPGRFSGRQFSNSRSEMNVSTLELGDSALYLCASSLRQGIDEKLFFGSGTQLSVL.

Of note for this clone: The read stops 3 residues short of the end of the CDR3; the missing end is completed from the germline J gene. The gene calls are TRBV2 and TRBJ2-5, with D possibly being TRBD2 (6 bases). CDR3 length: 15 residues. Trimming cost V 10 bases and J 1 base, with 19 bases left between them. The germline V gene has CDR1 SNHLY and CDR2 FYNNEI. The CDR3 bases that were read are TGTGCCACTGCGCGAGCGGGCCAATCCCAAGAGACC. Translation gives CATARAGQSQET. In full, the CDR3 reads CATARAGQSQETQYF.

For this clone: The CDR3 extends 3 residues past the end of the read, so its final part is completed from the germline J gene. V gene TRBV13 combines with J gene TRBJ2-7; D possibly corresponds to TRBD1 (6 bases). Between the trimmed V and J ends, which lost 3 bases and 4 bases, there was a span of 13 bases. Germline values: CDR1 PRHDT, CDR2 FYEKMQ (reference sequence). CDR3 length equals 14 residues. CDR3 DNA (partial): TGTGCCAGCAGCTTTGGGGGCCTCAAATACGAG. Translation: CASSFGGLKYE. The CDR3, in full, reads CASSFGGLKYEQYF.

Worth noting for this clone: The read finishes 3 residues shy of the CDR3 end, and the germline J gene is used to complete it. The rearrangement links TRBV7-9 to TRBJ2-7, with D possibly matching TRBD2 (6 bases). V was cut by 0 bases and J by 5 bases, with 11 bases left in between. Germline V gene data show CDR1 as SEHNR and CDR2 as FQNEAQ (reference sequence). This CDR3 comprises 14 residues. The CDR3 sequence: CASSLAGGAHEQYF. The sequenced CDR3 bases are TGTGCCAGCAGCTTAGCGGGGGGAGCCCACGAG.

Note on this clone: The read is 3 residues too short to cover the CDR3 end, so that end is filled in from the germline J gene. V and J are TRBV5-4 and TRBJ2-4; TRBD2 might be the D (5 bases). V lost 5 bases, J lost 4 bases, and 16 bases lay in between. This CDR3 region has 15 residues. Germline loops: CDR1 SGHNT, CDR2 YYREEE (reference sequence). The CDR3 DNA, read in part, is TGTGCCAGCAGTCCCTCCCGGGCGGGTAAAAACATT. Protein product: CASSPSRAGKNI. The CDR3 reads in full as CASSPSRAGKNIQYF.

The CDR3 region is CASSLGDRNTDTQYF. CDR3 DNA, as far as it was read: TGTGCCAGCAGCTTGGGGGACAGGAACACAGATACG. The chain joins TRBV5-6 to TRBJ2-3; 8 nucleotides match TRBD1. With the read ending 3 residues before the CDR3 end, the germline J gene is used to fill in that end. Germline values: CDR1 SGHDT, CDR2 YYEEEE. The CDR3 sequence is 15 residues long. The V and J ends lost 0 bases and 2 bases, in that order; junction bases with no gene match: 2. The whole variable domain, remainder taken from reference TRBV5-6 and TRBJ2-3, is DAGVTQSPTHLIKTRGQQVTLRCSPKSGHDTVSWYQQALGQGPQFIFQYYEEEERQRGNFPDRFSGHQFPNYSSELNVNALLLGDSALYLCASSLGDRNTDTQYFGPGTRLTVL.

As regards this clone: The read finishes 3 residues shy of the CDR3 end, and the germline J gene is used to complete it. The genes are TRBV7-6 and TRBJ2-1, with D tentatively TRBD2 (5 bases). Germline V gives CDR1 SGHVS, CDR2 FNYEAQ. The V and J ends lost 7 bases and 5 bases respectively, with 15 bases between them. CDR3 length: 14 amino acids. CDR3 residues: CASTASPTNNEQFF. CDR3 bases read: TGTGCCAGCACCGCTAGCCCAACTAACAATGAG.

Of note for this clone: The read is 3 residues too short to cover the CDR3 end, so that end is filled in from the germline J gene. This sequence joins TRBV5-1 and TRBJ1-1; D perhaps matches TRBD1 (6 bases). Germline loops: CDR1 SGHRS, CDR2 YFSETQ. This CDR3 is built from 14 residues. V was shortened by 0 bases and J by 4 bases, with 10 bases between the two germline ends. The CDR3 is CASSLGQVFTEAFF. The sequenced CDR3 bases are TGCGCCAGCAGCTTGGGACAGGTGTTCACTGAA.